The clone carrying this T cell receptor (beta chain) was found a few times. V lost 0 bases and J 5 bases, leaving 13 bases between the germline ends. The V gene's germline CDR1 is LGHDT and CDR2 YNNKEL (reference sequence). The CDR3 extends over 15 amino acids. The 5'RACE method, run with constant-segment primers, produced TCR alpha and TCR beta cDNA libraries (carrying sample barcodes and UMIs). TCRdb called the 5' RACE reads again in MiXCR, with one record for every CDR3 protein. Of about 130,000 distinct CDR3 sequences in the sample, about 15% are singletons; the top ten hold approximately 5%. The data derive from a study of T-cell memory formation after mild COVID-19.

The receptor's source is a man aged 18 to 30 who had mild COVID-19 (a few samples of this study predate the infection). Cell type and time point are not known. Sequenced: PBMCs or a T cell subset sorted from them (not recorded which). The V and J genes are TRBV3-1 and TRBJ2-5, with D possibly matching TRBD2 (6 bases). The chain's CDR3 is CASSQDYAGRETQYF. DNA for the CDR3: TGTGCCAGCAGCCAAGATTACGCGGGGCGGGAGACCCAGTACTTC.